What follows are 25 T cell receptor beta chains derived from one specimen sequenced in a study of T cells and Merkel cell carcinoma outcomes. Only in-frame clones appear in the TCRdb table, and some are missing; sequencing was by immunoSEQ multiplex PCR. Of around 1,900 clones in the sample, about 91% were seen once. Input material: tumor tissue from Merkel cell carcinoma. The receptors were sampled from a human donor with Merkel cell carcinoma.

The chain has TRBV19 and TRBJ1-1; the D is unclear. Per germline, CDR1 LNHDA and CDR2 SQIVND (reference sequence). The CDR3 runs to 14 residues. V lost 7 bases, J lost 1 base, and 13 bases lay in between. The DNA for the CDR3 is TGTGCCAGTACGCGGCCGGGCAGGAACACTGAAGCTTTCTTT. Protein: CASTRPGRNTEAFF.

The genes are TRBV28 and TRBJ1-2, with TRBD1 matching 11 bases. CDR1 and CDR2 (germline): MDHEN, SYDVKM. CDR3 length equals 14 residues. Trimming removed 3 bases from V and 6 bases from J; junction bases left unmatched: 3. CDR3 sequence (DNA): TGTGCCAGCAGTTTTGAGGACAGGGGGCATGGCTACACCTTC. Amino acid sequence: CASSFEDRGHGYTF.

CDR3 amino acids: CAIRGTVSYEQYF. The CDR3 bases are TGTGCCATCAGGGGGACAGTTTCCTACGAGCAGTACTTC. The chain employs TRBV10-3 and TRBJ2-7, with 7 positions matching TRBD1. J lost 1 base, V lost 6 bases, and 3 bases had no gene match. CDR3 length: 13 amino acids. The germline CDR1 and CDR2 sequences are ENHRY and SYGVKD.

CDR3 protein: CASSPRRQGYGYTF. CDR3 coding DNA: TGTGCCAGCAGCCCTCGGAGGCAGGGCTATGGCTACACCTTC. The V gene is TRBV28, the J gene TRBJ1-2; the D gene is possibly TRBD1 (5 bases). The CDR3 is 14 residues long. Trimming left V 6 bases short and J 4 bases short, with 15 bases between. The V gene's germline CDR1 is MDHEN and CDR2 SYDVKM.

This sequence joins TRBV4-2 and TRBJ2-3, with 9 bases matching TRBD2. V dropped 4 bases and J dropped 3; count of bases not matched to a gene: 2. CDR1 is LGHNA, CDR2 YNFKEQ, per germline. This CDR3 is built from 14 residues. CDR3 nucleotide sequence: TGTGCCAGCAGCCTAGCGGGGGAAACAGATACGCAGTATTTT. It yields the protein CASSLAGETDTQYF.

The V and J genes are TRBV28 and TRBJ1-2; D possibly corresponds to TRBD1 (6 bases). V was shortened by 5 bases and J by 4 bases, with 8 bases between the two germline ends. The V gene's germline CDR1 is MDHEN and CDR2 SYDVKM. CDR3 length: 12 residues. This chain's CDR3 is CASSTTGYGYTF. CDR3 DNA: TGTGCCAGCAGTACGACAGGCTATGGCTACACCTTC.

The V gene is TRBV6-5, the J gene TRBJ2-6; D ambiguous. Germline CDR1 reads MNHEY; CDR2 reads SVGAGI. This CDR3 is built from 15 residues. The V end lost 5 bases, the J end lost 0 bases, and 8 bases lay between the germline ends. For the CDR3, the DNA is TGTGCCAGCAGTACATGGGGCTCTGGGGCCAACGTCCTGACTTTC. This encodes CASSTWGSGANVLTF.

The chain carries TRBV7-6 and TRBJ2-1; tentative D call: TRBD1 (5 bases). Germline V gene sequence: CDR1 SGHVS, CDR2 FNYEAQ. This CDR3 contains 15 residues. V shed 5 bases and J shed 3 bases, with 14 bases lying between them. CDR3 coding DNA: TGTGCCAGCAGCGTCTCGACAGTTATCTACAATGAGCAGTTCTTC. Its translation is CASSVSTVIYNEQFF.

The chain is built from TRBV7-9 and TRBJ1-2, with D unresolved. The CDR3 loop spans 15 amino acids. V was clipped by 1 base and J by 8 bases, with 17 bases between them. Looked up from germline, CDR1 is SEHNR and CDR2 is FQNEAQ (reference sequence). The DNA for the CDR3 is TGTGCCAGCAGCTTAGGGCCCCGGGCCTCGGAAGGCTACACCTTC. This codes for CASSLGPRASEGYTF.

The genes are TRBV5-6 and TRBJ2-7; D assignment may be TRBD1 or TRBD2 (5 bases each). Trimming left V 2 bases short and J 5 bases short, with 11 bases between. This CDR3 is 13 amino acids long. From germline, CDR1 is SGHDT and CDR2 YYEEEE. The CDR3 DNA follows: TGTGCCAGCAGCTTCGGGGCGCAGAACGAGCAGTACTTC. Translating it yields CASSFGAQNEQYF.

The V gene is TRBV27, the J gene TRBJ1-1, with 7 bases lining up with TRBD1. V was pared by 8 bases and J by 8 bases, with 8 bases of the junction left unmatched. In germline, CDR1 is MNHEY, CDR2 SMNVEV (reference sequence). There are 12 residues in the CDR3. DNA of the CDR3: TGTGCCAGCGGAAACAGGGGTGGCGAAGCTTTCTTT. Translating gives CASGNRGGEAFF.

The chain has TRBV6-4 and TRBJ2-1; 11 bases agree with TRBD2. The trim removed 8 bases at V and 5 bases at J, leaving 11 bases unmatched. CDR1 and CDR2 (germline): MRHNA, SNTAGT. This CDR3 has 16 residues. CDR3 protein: CASAPLAGGSDNEQFF. CDR3 coding DNA: TGTGCCAGCGCTCCCCTAGCGGGAGGATCCGACAATGAGCAGTTCTTC.

The rearrangement uses TRBV6-5 and TRBJ1-3, with unresolved D. Germline CDR1 is MNHEY and CDR2 is SVGAGI. CDR3 size: 14 residues. Trimming took off 6 bases at V and 0 bases at J, with 9 bases between the two ends. The CDR3 sequence: CASSRLISGNTIYF. Written as DNA, the CDR3 is TGTGCCAGCAGCCGACTGATCTCTGGAAACACCATATATTTT.

V usage is TRBV20-1 and J usage is TRBJ1-3; D unclear. CDR3 length: 11 amino acids. V was trimmed by 4 bases and J by 2 bases, leaving 3 bases between them. Germline CDR1 is DFQATT and CDR2 is SNEGSKA (reference sequence). The CDR3 bases are TGCAGTGCTACCCCTGGAAACACCATATATTTT. It translates to CSATPGNTIYF.

This CDR3 reads CASTGRWGEAFF. CDR3 DNA sequence: TGTGCCAGCACCGGCCGCTGGGGTGAAGCTTTCTTT. V usage is TRBV28 and J usage is TRBJ1-1; no clear D. CDR3 length equals 12 residues. CDR1 is MDHEN, CDR2 SYDVKM, per germline. Trimming pared 7 bases from V and 7 bases from J, leaving 13 bases between.

The gene calls are TRBV7-8 and TRBJ1-1; D might be TRBD1 (6 bases). CDR3 length equals 15 residues. The ends were cut back, 2 bases at V and 1 base at J, with 11 bases in the middle. Germline CDR1 SGHVS, CDR2 FQNEAQ. For the CDR3, the DNA is TGTGCCAGCAGCTTAAGGGGGACGAGGAACACTGAAGCTTTCTTT. The encoded protein is CASSLRGTRNTEAFF. The full variable domain, rest sourced from reference TRBV7-8 and TRBJ1-1, is GAGVSQSPRYKVAKRGQDVALRCDPISGHVSLFWYQQALGQGPEFLTYFQNEAQLDKSGLPSDRFFAERPEGSVSTLKIQRTQQEDSAVYLCASSLRGTRNTEAFFGQGTRLTVV.

The table lists this clone with a count of one. The V and J genes are TRBV7-2 and TRBJ2-1; D may correspond to TRBD1 or TRBD2 (5 bases each). Looked up from germline, CDR1 is SGHTA and CDR2 is FQGNSA. The CDR3 loop spans 14 amino acids. V gave up 1 base and J gave up 6 bases, with 10 bases separating them. This CDR3 is CASSLGDPRNEQFF. In nucleotides, the CDR3 is TGTGCCAGCAGCTTAGGGGACCCGCGCAATGAGCAGTTCTTC. Full variable domain (missing parts from reference TRBV7-2 and TRBJ2-1): GAGVSQSPSNKVTEKGKDVELRCDPISGHTALYWYRQSLGQGLEFLIYFQGNSAPDKSGLPSDRFSAERTGGSVSTLTIQRTQQEDSAVYLCASSLGDPRNEQFFGPGTRLTVL.

The rearrangement links TRBV6-5 to TRBJ2-1, with D possibly TRBD2 on 5 matching bases. Trimming left V 8 bases short and J 12 bases short, with 17 bases between. CDR3 length equals 12 residues. Germline values: CDR1 MNHEY, CDR2 SVGAGI. The DNA for the CDR3 is TGTGCCAGCGCCCGAGAGGGTTTCAGGCAGTTCTTC. Amino acids: CASAREGFRQFF.

This clone was seen just once. The chain employs TRBV18 and TRBJ2-3; no clear D gene. The V gene's germline CDR1 is KGHSH and CDR2 LQKENI. The CDR3 has 16 amino acids. Trimming shortened V by 2 bases and J by 4 bases, and 16 bases separated the two germline ends. In nucleotides, the CDR3 is TGTGCCAGCTCACCAGGACGCCTGGAGTCGGCAGATACGCAGTATTTT. Translated: CASSPGRLESADTQYF.

The chain has TRBV7-5 and TRBJ1-2. TRBV7-5 is recorded as a pseudogene. The CDR3 runs to 9 residues. In nucleotides, the CDR3 is TGTGCCAGAAGCCTAAGACCCACCTTC. It specifies CARSLRPTF.

The chain recombines TRBV5-1 with TRBJ2-1; 8 nucleotides match TRBD2. The V gene's germline CDR1 is SGHRS and CDR2 YFSETQ. The V segment lost 4 bases and the J segment 8 bases; nucleotides outside the gene matches: 11. The CDR3 contains 15 residues. CDR3: CASSPGSSGADEQFF. As DNA, the CDR3 is TGCGCCAGCAGCCCCGGGAGTAGCGGGGCCGATGAGCAGTTCTTC.

The V and J genes are TRBV18 and TRBJ1-4; TRBD1 matches at 7 bases. Germline CDR1 and CDR2: KGHSH and LQKENI. This CDR3 contains 13 residues. With 3 bases clipped from V and 8 bases from J, the junction kept 3 bases outside the gene matches. The CDR3 region has the DNA TGTGCCAGCTCACCCGGACAGGCCGAAAAACTGTTTTTT. Protein: CASSPGQAEKLFF.

The chain has TRBV5-6 and TRBJ2-2; D is ambiguous. The CDR3 has 11 amino acids. Germline V gene data show CDR1 as SGHDT and CDR2 as YYEEEE. Deletions cut 0 bases from V and 10 bases from J, with 4 bases between. Written as DNA, the CDR3 is TGTGCCAGCAGCTTGGGAGAGGAGCTGTTTTTT. This codes for CASSLGEELFF.

The rearrangement links TRBV6-6 to TRBJ1-2, with D tentatively TRBD1 (5 bases). Germline CDR1 is MNHNY and CDR2 is SVGAGI (reference sequence). This CDR3 is built from 12 residues. The ends were cut back, 11 bases at V and 7 bases at J, with 17 bases in the middle. CDR3 residues: CAGRLDRGGYTF. The CDR3 DNA reads TGTGCCGGACGGTTAGACAGAGGTGGCTACACCTTC.

The chain carries TRBV9 and TRBJ2-2; 7 nucleotides agree with TRBD1. The length of the CDR3 is 14 residues. V lost 3 bases to trimming and J lost 1 base; unmatched junction nucleotides: 0. Germline assignment: CDR1 SGDLS and CDR2 YYNGEE. This CDR3 is CASSGQGNTGELFF. CDR3 sequence (DNA): TGTGCCAGCAGCGGACAGGGGAACACCGGGGAGCTGTTTTTT.